This entry features one TCR beta chain sequence. This receptor's antigen is unknown. Base-call qualities are not available, and no considerably larger clone is one nucleotide away. TCRbeta CDR3 regions were amplified from genomic DNA using the immunoSEQ Assay, a bias-controlled multiplex PCR. In the authors' own workflow: Within the assay, amplification of reference gene primers was used to estimate how many nucleated cells each sample contained. To quantify the absolute abundance of each unique TCRbeta CDR3 rearrangement, sequence reads were collapsed and filtered. For each sample, productive Simpson clonality was calculated by taking the square root of Simpson's diversity index across productive rearrangements. As stored in TCRdb, this immuneACCESS dataset retains in-frame rearrangements with V and J assigned. A fraction of the clones does not appear; measured against another copy, unresolved V genes explain less than half of the discrepancy, and the remainder lacks a known reason. The V and J calls and clone size come from that table; D and trimming were worked out from the DNA. The sample yields some 320,000 clones; around 88% were counted once. The leading ten clones occupy 6.9% of the sample.

The source of the sample is a study of blood T cell repertoires in COVID-19 (TCRdb year 2020). Some background on the complete study: Samples covering the acute and convalescent phases of COVID-19 were provided by collaborators in the United States, Italy and Spain. The prospective study material was composed of cDNA or gDNA derived from T cells, B-cell-depleted T cells, or PBMCs. Deeply sampled blood TCRbeta repertoires from subjects exposed to, actively infected with, or recovered from COVID-19 were included in the dataset. A freely available public database, intended as a resource for researchers studying the immune response to SARS-CoV-2, is where the repertoires were released. The samples were drawn from the first 160 participants of the ongoing ImmuneRACE study and from some 1,300 subjects provided by 6 global collaborators. A de-identified subject ID, COVID-19 status, age in years and sex were almost always included in the sample metadata. HLA class I and class II types, where available, came from metadata supplied by the sample provider rather than from assay-based typing.

Cut back by 0 bases and 5 bases, the V and J ends lie 13 bases apart. Including cysteine and phenylalanine, the CDR3 has 15 amino acids. Only CDR3 DNA remains: 45 bases, in frame from the first base. CDR1 and CDR2, per the germline V gene, are MGHRA and YSYEKL. Results the study describes overall, beyond this receptor: The amount of clinical and demographic metadata varied by source and participant and was provided uncurated.

A second Seattle source provided samples from volunteer blood donors who had recovered from COVID-19. The collaborating institutions used their own protocols to collect whole blood in K2EDTA tubes. For TCRbeta analysis, collaborators shipped samples as frozen whole blood, isolated PBMCs, or DNA extracted from either of those sample types. This TCR derives from a woman in her twenties or thirties who had recovered from COVID-19. Source material: peripheral blood. Recombination connected TRBV4-1 to TRBJ2-5, and possibly TRBD1, on 6 matching bases. The nucleotide sequence reads as follows: TGCGCCAGCAGCCAAGATAAGGGGGAAGGGGAGACCCAGTACTTC. This encodes CASSQDKGEGETQYF.